Listed here are 14 T cell receptor beta chains from one sample, sequenced in a study of response to subunit inactivated influenza vaccine. TCRdb used MiXCR to reprocess the RT-PCR reads, holding one entry per CDR3 protein. The data show 650,000 to 800,000 distinct CDR3 sequences, with approximately 17% seen just once and approximately 11% held by the top ten. This sample comprised PBMCs from blood, obtained 5 days after vaccination. The source of these receptors is a man in his forties or fifties who received an inactivated influenza vaccine.

The chain couples TRBV12-3 or TRBV12-4 to TRBJ2-7; 12 bases match TRBD2. The CDR3 is made up of 17 amino acids. The ends lost 4 bases at V and 0 bases at J; junction bases unmatched: 7. The CDR3 loop is CASSSLAGGVISYEQYF. The CDR3 region has the DNA TGTGCCAGCAGTTCCCTAGCGGGAGGGGTAATCTCCTACGAGCAGTACTTC.

The genes are TRBV28 and TRBJ2-2; D may match TRBD1 or TRBD2 (5 bases each). The CDR3 is 16 residues long. Germline CDR1 MDHEN, CDR2 SYDVKM. The V end was cut by 2 bases, the J end by 7 bases, with 17 bases between. CDR3 in amino acids: CASSLGTSKHLGELFF. The DNA of the CDR3 is TGTGCCAGCAGTTTAGGGACCTCCAAACACCTCGGGGAGCTGTTTTTT.

The chain links TRBV12-5 to TRBJ2-3; 15 bases are a match to TRBD2. CDR1 is LGHNT and CDR2 is FRNRAP in the germline V gene. V was clipped by 5 bases and J by 3 bases; unmatched bases: 9. This CDR3 comprises 18 residues. CDR3 region: CASGIGLAGGPGTDTQYF. In DNA form, the CDR3 reads TGTGCTAGTGGTATTGGACTAGCGGGAGGGCCAGGGACAGATACGCAGTATTTT.

This clonotype has only a few counts. The chain recombines TRBV28 with TRBJ1-2, with a tentative D call TRBD1 (5 bases). The V gene lost 2 bases and the J gene lost 4 bases, with 14 bases spanning the gap. The CDR3 runs to 15 residues. Germline loops: CDR1 MDHEN, CDR2 SYDVKM. The CDR3 DNA is TGTGCCAGCAGTTTACAGCCACGCGGGGGCTATGGCTACACCTTC. Residues: CASSLQPRGGYGYTF.

The V call is TRBV9, the J call TRBJ2-7; 7 bases are a match to TRBD1. The V gene's germline CDR1 is SGDLS and CDR2 YYNGEE. This CDR3 is 16 amino acids long. V lost 4 bases to trimming and J lost 0 bases; unmatched junction nucleotides: 10. The CDR3 sequence: CASSSSRQGPSYEQYF. The CDR3 nucleotides are TGTGCCAGCAGCTCTTCCCGACAGGGACCCTCCTACGAGCAGTACTTC.

The chain recombines TRBV12-3 or TRBV12-4 with TRBJ1-2; possibly TRBD1 for D (5 bases). V lost 1 base and J lost 12, with 15 bases in between. The CDR3 is 13 amino acids. The CDR3 DNA reads TGTGCCAGCAGTTTAGAAGGGCAGGGTAGGAACACCTTC. Translation: CASSLEGQGRNTF.

This clonotype was picked up a small number of times. The CDR3 DNA reads as TGTGCCAGCAGTTTCCATCTAGCGGCGAACTCCTACGAGCAGTACTTC. It codes for CASSFHLAANSYEQYF. The chain couples TRBV28 to TRBJ2-7, with 7 bases fitting TRBD2. Trimming removed 3 bases from V and 0 bases from J; junction bases left unmatched: 8. The CDR3 length is 16 residues. The germline V gene has CDR1 MDHEN and CDR2 SYDVKM.

CDR3 loop: CASSYSGSHEQFF. CDR3 DNA: TGTGCCAGCAGTTATAGCGGGAGCCATGAGCAGTTCTTC. This sequence joins TRBV6-2 or TRBV6-3 and TRBJ2-1, with 9 bases matching TRBD2. Looked up from germline, CDR1 is MNHEY and CDR2 is SVGEGT. This CDR3 spans 13 amino acids. J gave up 8 bases and V 3 bases, and 2 bases lay outside the gene matches.

The rearrangement links TRBV5-1 to TRBJ2-3; perhaps TRBD2 as D (6 bases). This CDR3 comprises 16 residues. CDR1 is SGHRS, CDR2 YFSETQ, per germline. V lost 3 bases and J lost 0, with 14 bases in between. The CDR3 protein is CASSSGVAASTDTQYF. The CDR3 coding sequence is TGCGCCAGCAGCTCGGGGGTGGCAGCCAGCACAGATACGCAGTATTTT.

This chain links TRBV10-3 with TRBJ1-1; no clear D. From germline, CDR1 is ENHRY and CDR2 SYGVKD. Trimming cost V 2 bases and J 11 bases, with 18 bases left between them. This CDR3 comprises 14 residues. This CDR3 reads CAISEGVTVTFAFF. The CDR3 DNA follows: TGTGCCATCAGTGAGGGGGTTACAGTCACTTTTGCTTTCTTT.

The chain links TRBV6-1 to TRBJ2-1; 10 bases fit TRBD2. Germline CDR1 is MNHNS and CDR2 is SASEGT. J lost 14 bases, V lost 7 bases, and 14 bases had no gene match. The CDR3 length is 14 residues. The CDR3 reads CASTAWLAGVTEFF. The CDR3, as DNA: TGTGCCAGCACCGCCTGGCTAGCGGGAGTTACGGAGTTCTTC.

This clonotype was picked up a small number of times. This chain connects TRBV12-3 or TRBV12-4 to TRBJ2-7; either TRBD1 or TRBD2 may supply D (7 bases each). The ends were cut back, 4 bases at V and 4 bases at J, with 20 bases in the middle. The CDR3 loop spans 16 amino acids. The CDR3: CASSWLRQGGDYEQYF. Here the CDR3 DNA reads TGTGCCAGCAGTTGGCTAAGGCAGGGGGGGGATTACGAGCAGTACTTC.

The chain couples TRBV10-3 to TRBJ2-2; D remains ambiguous. Germline assignment: CDR1 ENHRY and CDR2 SYGVKD. Trimming removed 4 bases at V and 4 bases at J, with 13 bases between. This CDR3 has 15 residues. The CDR3 spells CAISAVPVGTGELFF. CDR3 DNA: TGTGCCATCAGTGCGGTCCCAGTAGGCACCGGGGAGCTGTTTTTT.

This clonotype was found many times. The chain recombines TRBV5-1 with TRBJ2-3, with 9 bases that match TRBD2. From germline, CDR1 is SGHRS and CDR2 YFSETQ. Trimming at V came to 4 bases and at J to 2 bases, leaving 8 bases not matched to a gene. The CDR3 extends over 16 amino acids. The CDR3 DNA reads as TGCGCCAGCAGCACCGGGACTAGCACGGTCACAGATACGCAGTATTTT. Amino acid sequence: CASSTGTSTVTDTQYF.